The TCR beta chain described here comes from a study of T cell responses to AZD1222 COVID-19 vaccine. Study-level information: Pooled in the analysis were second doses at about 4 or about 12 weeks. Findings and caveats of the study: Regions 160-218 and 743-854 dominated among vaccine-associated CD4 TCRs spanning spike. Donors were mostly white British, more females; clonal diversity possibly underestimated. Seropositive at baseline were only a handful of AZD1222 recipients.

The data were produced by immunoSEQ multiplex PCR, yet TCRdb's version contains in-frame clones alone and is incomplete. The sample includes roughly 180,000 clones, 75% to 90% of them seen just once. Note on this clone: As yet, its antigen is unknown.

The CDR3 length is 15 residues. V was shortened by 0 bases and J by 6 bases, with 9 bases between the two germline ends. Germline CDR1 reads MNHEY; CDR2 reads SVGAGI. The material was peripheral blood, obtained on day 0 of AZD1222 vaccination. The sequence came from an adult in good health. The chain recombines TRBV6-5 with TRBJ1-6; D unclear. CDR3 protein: CASSYSGRRNSPLHF. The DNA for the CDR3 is TGTGCCAGCAGTTACTCGGGTCGGCGTAATTCACCCCTCCACTTT.